These 5 T cell receptor beta chains were all obtained from the same sample, sequenced in a study of CD4 T cells in relation to SARS-CoV-2 and coronaviruses (dated by TCRdb to 2020 to 2023). Libraries were built with the immunoSEQ multiplex PCR assay. TCRdb re-hosts the immuneACCESS table, in-frame sequences only. Its copies lack some clones; in the studies checked, an unresolved V gene accounts for under half of them, and the cause for the rest is not known. This sample gives 60,000 to 80,000 clones in total; over 70% of them show up just once. The leading ten clones occupy more than 1.5% of the sample. CD4+ T cells from unexposed donors were collected before the COVID-19 pandemic (2011-2018). The sample was memory CD4+ T cells from PBMCs. This sample's cell subset or site label indicates: memory (non-naive) CD4+ T cells. Source of these receptors: a human donor in good health.

This chain joins TRBV6-5 and TRBJ2-7; 8 nucleotides match TRBD1. CDR1 is MNHEY and CDR2 is SVGAGI in the germline V gene. This CDR3 has 16 residues. V gave up 2 bases and J gave up 4 bases; unmatched junction bases: 10. The CDR3 sequence is CASSYEPRQGFYEQYF. CDR3 bases: TGTGCCAGCAGTTACGAGCCCCGACAGGGGTTTTACGAGCAGTACTTC.

The rearrangement uses TRBV11-3 and TRBJ2-1, with 12 bases fitting TRBD2. From germline, CDR1 is SGHNT and CDR2 YENEEA. Germline trimming cut 4 bases from V and 8 bases from J; bases unmatched to any gene: 9. CDR3 length: 16 amino acids. The CDR3 spells CASSSMTSGRPHEQFF. For the CDR3, the DNA is TGTGCCAGCAGCTCAATGACTAGCGGGAGACCCCATGAGCAGTTCTTC. The full variable domain, its missing parts supplied by reference TRBV11-3 and TRBJ2-1, is EAGVVQSPRYKIIEKKQPVAFWCNPISGHNTLYWYLQNLGQGPELLIRYENEEAVDDSQLPKDRFSAERLKGVDSTLKIQPAELGDSAVYLCASSSMTSGRPHEQFFGPGTRLTVL.

The V and J genes are TRBV18 and TRBJ1-2; the D gene is possibly TRBD1 (6 bases). Trimming took 3 bases from V and 4 from J, leaving 9 bases between them. The CDR3 has 13 residues. Germline lookup yields CDR1 KGHSH and CDR2 LQKENI. DNA of the CDR3: TGTGCCAGCTCACCCCGGGACACCTATGGCTACACCTTC. It yields the protein CASSPRDTYGYTF.

The V gene is TRBV28, the J gene TRBJ2-3; no clear D gene. Per the germline V gene, CDR1 is MDHEN and CDR2 is SYDVKM. Trimming took off 6 bases at V and 8 bases at J, with 6 bases between the two ends. The CDR3 contains 10 residues. In nucleotides, the CDR3 is TGTGCCAGCAGCCGCTCTACGCAGTATTTT. Protein: CASSRSTQYF.

This chain uses TRBV7-9 with TRBJ1-4; D is possibly TRBD1 (5 bases). Germline loops: CDR1 SEHNR, CDR2 FQNEAQ (reference sequence). The CDR3 covers 15 residues. V shed 4 bases and J shed 5 bases, with 14 bases lying between them. The CDR3 DNA reads TGTGCCAGCAGCTCACGGGACGGTCAAAATGAAAAACTGTTTTTT. Translating gives CASSSRDGQNEKLFF.